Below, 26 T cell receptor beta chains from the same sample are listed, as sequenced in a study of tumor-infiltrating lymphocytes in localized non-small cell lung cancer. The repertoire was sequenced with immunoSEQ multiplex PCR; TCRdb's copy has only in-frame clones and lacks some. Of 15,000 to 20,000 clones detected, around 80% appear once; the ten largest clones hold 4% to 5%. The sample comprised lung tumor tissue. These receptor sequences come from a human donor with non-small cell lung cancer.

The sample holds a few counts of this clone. In DNA, the CDR3 is TGTGCCATCAGTGAAGGATGGGGGAACACTGAAGCTTTCTTT. Residues: CAISEGWGNTEAFF. V gene TRBV10-3 combines with J gene TRBJ1-1; D is undetermined. This CDR3 spans 14 amino acids. CDR1 is ENHRY and CDR2 is SYGVKD in the germline V gene. V shed 3 bases and J shed 1 base, with 9 bases lying between them.

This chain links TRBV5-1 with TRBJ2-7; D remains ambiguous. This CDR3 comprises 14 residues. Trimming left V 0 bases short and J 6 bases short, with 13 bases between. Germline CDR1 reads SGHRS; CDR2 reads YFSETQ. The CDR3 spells CASSLDGARSEQYF. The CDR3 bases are TGCGCCAGCAGCTTGGACGGTGCTAGGTCCGAGCAGTACTTC.

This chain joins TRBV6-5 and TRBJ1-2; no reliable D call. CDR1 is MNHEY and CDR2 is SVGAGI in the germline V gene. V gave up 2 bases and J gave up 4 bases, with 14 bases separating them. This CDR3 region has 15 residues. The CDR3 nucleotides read TGTGCCAGCAGTTACCTAACGGACGGATTCTATGGCTACACCTTC. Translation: CASSYLTDGFYGYTF.

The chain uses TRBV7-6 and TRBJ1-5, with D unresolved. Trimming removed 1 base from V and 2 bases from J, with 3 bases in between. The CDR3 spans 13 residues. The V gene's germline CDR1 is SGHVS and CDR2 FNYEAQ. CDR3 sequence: CASSLDRNQPQHF. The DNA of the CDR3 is TGTGCCAGCAGCTTAGACCGCAATCAGCCCCAGCATTTT. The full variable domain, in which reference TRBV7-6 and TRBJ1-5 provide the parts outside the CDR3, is GAGVSQSPRYKVTKRGQDVALRCDPISGHVSLYWYRQALGQGPEFLTYFNYEAQQDKSGLPNDRFSAERPEGSISTLTIQRTEQRDSAMYRCASSLDRNQPQHFGDGTRLSIL.

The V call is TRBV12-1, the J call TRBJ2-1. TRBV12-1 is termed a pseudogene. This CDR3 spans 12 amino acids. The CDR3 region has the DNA TGTGCCAGCAGCTTAATCCCGACCCGGCAGTTCTTC. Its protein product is CASSLIPTRQFF.

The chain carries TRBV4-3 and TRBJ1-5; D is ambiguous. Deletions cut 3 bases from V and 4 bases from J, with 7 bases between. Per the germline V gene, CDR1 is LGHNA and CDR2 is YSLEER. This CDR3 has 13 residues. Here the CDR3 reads CASSQSGNQPQHF. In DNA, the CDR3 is TGCGCCAGCAGCCAGTCGGGGAATCAGCCCCAGCATTTT.

In nucleotides, the CDR3 is TGTGCCAGCAGCTTCAGCGGGGTCCCCCCTGCGCAGTATTTT. It specifies CASSFSGVPPAQYF. This rearrangement joins TRBV7-2 to TRBJ2-3; 7 nucleotides agree with TRBD2. V was clipped by 3 bases and J by 10 bases; unmatched bases: 10. Looked up from germline, CDR1 is SGHTA and CDR2 is FQGNSA. This CDR3 is built from 14 residues. Using reference TRBV7-2 and TRBJ2-3 for the parts outside the CDR3, the full variable domain is GAGVSQSPSNKVTEKGKDVELRCDPISGHTALYWYRQSLGQGLEFLIYFQGNSAPDKSGLPSDRFSAERTGGSVSTLTIQRTQQEDSAVYLCASSFSGVPPAQYFGPGTRLTVL.

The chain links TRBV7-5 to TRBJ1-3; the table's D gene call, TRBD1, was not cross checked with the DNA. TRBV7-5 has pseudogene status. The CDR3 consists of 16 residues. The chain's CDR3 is CVRNTTGLGSGNTIYF. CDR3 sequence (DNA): TGTGTCAGAAACACCACAGGGTTGGGCTCTGGAAACACCATATATTTT.

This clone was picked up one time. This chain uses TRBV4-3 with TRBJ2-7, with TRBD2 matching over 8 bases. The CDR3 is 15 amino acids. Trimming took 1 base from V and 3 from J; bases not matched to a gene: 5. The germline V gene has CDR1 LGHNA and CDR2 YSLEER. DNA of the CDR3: TGCGCCAGCAGCCAAGTTCGGGGGGGGTTCTACGAGCAGTACTTC. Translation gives CASSQVRGGFYEQYF.

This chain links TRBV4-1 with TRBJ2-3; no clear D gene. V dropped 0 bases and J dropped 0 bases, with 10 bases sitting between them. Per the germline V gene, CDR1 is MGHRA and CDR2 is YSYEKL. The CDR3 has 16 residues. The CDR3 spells CASSQDPGSSTDTQYF. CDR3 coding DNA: TGCGCCAGCAGCCAAGATCCTGGTTCTAGCACAGATACGCAGTATTTT.

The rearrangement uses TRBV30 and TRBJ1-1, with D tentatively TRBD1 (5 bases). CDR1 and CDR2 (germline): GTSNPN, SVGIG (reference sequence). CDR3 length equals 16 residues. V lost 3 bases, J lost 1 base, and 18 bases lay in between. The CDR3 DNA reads TGTGCCTGGAGGGGGACCCGGGTAAGGGCGAACACTGAAGCTTTCTTT. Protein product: CAWRGTRVRANTEAFF.

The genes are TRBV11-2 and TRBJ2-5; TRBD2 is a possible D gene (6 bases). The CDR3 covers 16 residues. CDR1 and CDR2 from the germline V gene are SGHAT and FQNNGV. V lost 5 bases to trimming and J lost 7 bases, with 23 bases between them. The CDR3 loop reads CASSHLPGSAPRTQYF. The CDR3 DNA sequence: TGTGCCAGCAGCCACCTTCCCGGGAGCGCACCCCGGACCCAGTACTTC.

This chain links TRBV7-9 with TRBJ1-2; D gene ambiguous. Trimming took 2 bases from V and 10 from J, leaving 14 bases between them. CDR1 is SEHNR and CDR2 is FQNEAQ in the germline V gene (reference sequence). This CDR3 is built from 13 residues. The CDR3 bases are TGTGCCAGCAGCTTAAACAGTTTATATACCTACACCTTC. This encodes CASSLNSLYTYTF.

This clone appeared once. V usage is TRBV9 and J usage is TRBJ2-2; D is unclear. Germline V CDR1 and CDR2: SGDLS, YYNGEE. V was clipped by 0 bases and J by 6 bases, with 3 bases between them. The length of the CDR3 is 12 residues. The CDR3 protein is CASSVVAGELFF. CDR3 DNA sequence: TGTGCCAGCAGCGTAGTCGCCGGGGAGCTGTTTTTT.

The CDR3: CATNQRQGSTEAFF. CDR3 in DNA: TGTGCCACTAATCAGAGACAGGGGTCCACTGAAGCTTTCTTT. The J gene is TRBJ1-1, the V gene TRBV10-3; 8 bases line up with TRBD1. Trimming took 10 bases from V and 4 from J; bases not matched to a gene: 11. CDR1 is ENHRY, CDR2 SYGVKD, per germline. The CDR3 covers 14 residues.

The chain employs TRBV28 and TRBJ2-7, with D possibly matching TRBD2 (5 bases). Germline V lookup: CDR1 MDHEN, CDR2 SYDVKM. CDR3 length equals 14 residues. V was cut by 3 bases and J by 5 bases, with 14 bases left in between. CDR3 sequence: CASSFLGRSHEQYF. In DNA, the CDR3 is TGTGCCAGCAGTTTCCTGGGGAGATCCCACGAGCAGTACTTC.

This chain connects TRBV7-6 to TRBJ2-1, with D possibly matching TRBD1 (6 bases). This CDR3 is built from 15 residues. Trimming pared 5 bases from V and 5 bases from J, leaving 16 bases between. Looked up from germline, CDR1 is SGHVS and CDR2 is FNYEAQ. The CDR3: CASSRGRPGDNEQFF. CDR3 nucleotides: TGTGCCAGCAGCCGAGGCAGGCCAGGGGACAATGAGCAGTTCTTC.

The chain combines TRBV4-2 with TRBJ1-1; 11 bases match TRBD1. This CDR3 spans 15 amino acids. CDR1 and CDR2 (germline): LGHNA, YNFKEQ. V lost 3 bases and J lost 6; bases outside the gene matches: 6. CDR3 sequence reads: CASSQGTGGVSEAFF. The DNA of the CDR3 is TGTGCCAGCAGCCAGGGGACAGGGGGGGTCTCTGAAGCTTTCTTT.

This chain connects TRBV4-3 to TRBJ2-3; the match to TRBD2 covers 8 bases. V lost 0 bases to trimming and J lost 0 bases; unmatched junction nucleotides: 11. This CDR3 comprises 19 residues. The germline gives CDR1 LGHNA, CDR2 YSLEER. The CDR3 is CASSQDNGAGGISTDTQYF. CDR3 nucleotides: TGCGCCAGCAGCCAAGATAACGGGGCGGGAGGCATAAGCACAGATACGCAGTATTTT.

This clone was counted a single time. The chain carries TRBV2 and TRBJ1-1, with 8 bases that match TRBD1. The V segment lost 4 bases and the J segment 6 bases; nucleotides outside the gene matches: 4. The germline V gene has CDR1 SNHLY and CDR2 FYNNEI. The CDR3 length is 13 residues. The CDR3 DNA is TGTGCCAGCAGTGCTGACAGGGGTGCTGAAGCTTTCTTT. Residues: CASSADRGAEAFF.

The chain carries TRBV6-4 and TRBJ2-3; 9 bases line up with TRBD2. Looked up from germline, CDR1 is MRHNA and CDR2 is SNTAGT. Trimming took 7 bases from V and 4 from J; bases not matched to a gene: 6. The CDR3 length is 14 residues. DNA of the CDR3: TGTGCCAGCACAAGGCGGGAGGGCGCAGATACGCAGTATTTT. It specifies CASTRREGADTQYF.

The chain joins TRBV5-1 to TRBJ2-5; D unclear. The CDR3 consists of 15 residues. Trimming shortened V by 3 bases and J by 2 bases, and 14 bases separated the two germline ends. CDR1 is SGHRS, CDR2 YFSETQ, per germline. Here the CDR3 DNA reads TGCGCCAGCAGCTCCTCCGCCGGGTTACAAGAGACCCAGTACTTC. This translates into CASSSSAGLQETQYF.

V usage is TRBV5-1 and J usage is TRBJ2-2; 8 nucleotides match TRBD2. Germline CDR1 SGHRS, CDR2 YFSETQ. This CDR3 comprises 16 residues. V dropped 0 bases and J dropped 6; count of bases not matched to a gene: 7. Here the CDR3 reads CASSLAGGFSAGELFF. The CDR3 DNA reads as TGCGCCAGCAGCTTGGCGGGGGGGTTTTCGGCCGGGGAGCTGTTTTTT.

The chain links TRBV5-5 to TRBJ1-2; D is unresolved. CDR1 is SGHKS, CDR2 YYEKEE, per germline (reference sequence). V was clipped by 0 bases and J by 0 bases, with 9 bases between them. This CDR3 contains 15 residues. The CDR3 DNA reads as TGTGCCAGCAGCTTGGGGGCAGCCGCTAACTATGGCTACACCTTC. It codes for CASSLGAAANYGYTF.

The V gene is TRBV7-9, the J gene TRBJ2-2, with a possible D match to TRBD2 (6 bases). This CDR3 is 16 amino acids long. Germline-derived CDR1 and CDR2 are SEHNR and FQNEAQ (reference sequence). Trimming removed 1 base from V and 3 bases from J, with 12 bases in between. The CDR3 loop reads CASSLVISGDTGELFF. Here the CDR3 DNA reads TGTGCCAGCAGCTTAGTGATTAGCGGAGACACCGGGGAGCTGTTTTTT.

CDR3 sequence reads: CASSLLRGQGADEAFF. DNA of the CDR3: TGCGCCAGCAGCTTGTTAAGGGGGCAGGGGGCGGATGAAGCTTTCTTT. J is TRBJ1-1 and V is TRBV5-1; 8 bases match TRBD1. CDR3 length equals 16 residues. Germline V CDR1 and CDR2: SGHRS, YFSETQ. Unmatched junction bases numbered 12, after V lost 1 base and J lost 7 bases.